This TCR beta chain emerged from a study of T cell clones after liver transplantation. Across the study: Post-transplant blood was tracked for graft-donor-reactive T cell clones identified in a pre-transplant mixed lymphocyte reaction. Without induction therapy, subjects received standard immunosuppression until 12-24 months post-transplant. Study results and limitations: Graft donor-reactive T cells may have migrated into the graft rather than being deleted.

To note about this clone: Antigen: not known.

Germline V gives CDR1 SGHAT, CDR2 FQNNGV. The CDR3 extends over 11 amino acids. With 5 bases removed from V and 1 base from J, the gap between germline ends came to 3 bases. Assay: immunoSEQ multiplex PCR; the TCRdb copy retains only in-frame clones and omits some. The sample holds about 51,000 clones, 85% to 90% seen once. Material: CD8+ T cells from blood, obtained 12 months after liver transplant. The origin of this receptor is a human patient who received a liver transplant. The graft donor may have contributed some T cells. The V gene is TRBV11-2, the J gene TRBJ2-7; D remains ambiguous. The CDR3 DNA reads TGTGCCAGCAGCCCTTCCTACGAGCAGTACTTC. It yields the protein CASSPSYEQYF. Drawing the rest from reference TRBV11-2 and TRBJ2-7, the complete variable domain is EAGVAQSPRYKIIEKRQSVAFWCNPISGHATLYWYQQILGQGPKLLIQFQNNGVVDDSQLPKDRFSAERLKGVDSTLKIQPAKLEDSAVYLCASSPSYEQYFGPGTRLTVT.